This TCR beta chain is from a study of shared clonotypes between healthy human individuals. The CDR3 has 13 amino acids. Trimming removed 0 bases at V and 7 bases at J, with 7 bases between. CDR1 and CDR2 from the germline V gene are SGHKS and YYEKEE (reference sequence). This clone appeared a single time. The naive CD8 population came from CD45RO-negative cells selected for CCR7, without terminally differentiated effector memory CD45RA+ cells. Sequenced by immunoSEQ multiplex PCR; TCRdb stores in-frame clones only, minus some. The top ten clones hold 1.5% to 2% of a sample with around 1.9 million clones, just over 90% of them seen once.

V and J are TRBV5-5 and TRBJ2-2; D not resolved. The receptor comes from a man aged 18 to 30 in good health. Some clones in this sample may be carry-over from other donors' samples. Sample: naive CD8+ T cells from PBMCs. CDR3 region: CASSLAWDGELFF. In DNA, the CDR3 is TGTGCCAGCAGCTTGGCTTGGGACGGGGAGCTGTTTTTT.